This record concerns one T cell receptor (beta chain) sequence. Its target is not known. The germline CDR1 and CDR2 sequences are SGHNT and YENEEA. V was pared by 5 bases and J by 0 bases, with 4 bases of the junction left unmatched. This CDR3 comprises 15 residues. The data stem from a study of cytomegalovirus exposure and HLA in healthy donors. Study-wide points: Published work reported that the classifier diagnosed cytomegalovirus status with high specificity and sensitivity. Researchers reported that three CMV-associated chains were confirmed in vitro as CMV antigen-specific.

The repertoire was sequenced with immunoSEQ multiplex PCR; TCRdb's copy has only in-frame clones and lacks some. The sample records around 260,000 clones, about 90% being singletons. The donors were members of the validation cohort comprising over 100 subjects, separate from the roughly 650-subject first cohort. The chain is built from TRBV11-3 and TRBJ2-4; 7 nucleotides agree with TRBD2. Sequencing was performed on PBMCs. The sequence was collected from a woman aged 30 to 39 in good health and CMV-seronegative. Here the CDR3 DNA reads TGTGCCAGCAGCCGAGGGGAGGGAGCCAAAAACATTCAGTACTTC. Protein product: CASSRGEGAKNIQYF.